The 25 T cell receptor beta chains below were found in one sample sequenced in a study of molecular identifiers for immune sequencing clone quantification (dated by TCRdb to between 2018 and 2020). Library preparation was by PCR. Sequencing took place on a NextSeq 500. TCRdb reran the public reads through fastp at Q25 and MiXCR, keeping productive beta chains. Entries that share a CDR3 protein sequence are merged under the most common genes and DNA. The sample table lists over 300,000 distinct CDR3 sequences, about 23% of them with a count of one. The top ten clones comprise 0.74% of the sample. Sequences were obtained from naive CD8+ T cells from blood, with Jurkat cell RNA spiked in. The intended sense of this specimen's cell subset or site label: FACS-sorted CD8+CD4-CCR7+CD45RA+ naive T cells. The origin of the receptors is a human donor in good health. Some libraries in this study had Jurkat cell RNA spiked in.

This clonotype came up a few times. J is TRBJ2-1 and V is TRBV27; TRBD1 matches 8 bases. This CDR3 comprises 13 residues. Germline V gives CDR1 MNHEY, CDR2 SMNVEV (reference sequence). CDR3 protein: CGSGQGAYNEQFF. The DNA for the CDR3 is TGTGGGTCTGGTCAGGGGGCTTACAATGAGCAGTTCTTC.

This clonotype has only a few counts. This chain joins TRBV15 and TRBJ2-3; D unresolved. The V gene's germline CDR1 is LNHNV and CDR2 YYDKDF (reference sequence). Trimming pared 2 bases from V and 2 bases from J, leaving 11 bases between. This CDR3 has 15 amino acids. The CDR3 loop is CATSRLGFLTDTQYF. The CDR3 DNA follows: TGTGCCACCAGCAGACTTGGGTTTCTCACAGATACGCAGTATTTT. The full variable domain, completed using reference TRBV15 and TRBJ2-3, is DAMVIQNPRYQVTQFGKPVTLSCSQTLNHNVMYWYQQKSSQAPKLLFHYYDKDFNNEADTPDNFQSRRPNTSFCFLDIRSPGLGDTAMYLCATSRLGFLTDTQYFGPGTRLTVL.

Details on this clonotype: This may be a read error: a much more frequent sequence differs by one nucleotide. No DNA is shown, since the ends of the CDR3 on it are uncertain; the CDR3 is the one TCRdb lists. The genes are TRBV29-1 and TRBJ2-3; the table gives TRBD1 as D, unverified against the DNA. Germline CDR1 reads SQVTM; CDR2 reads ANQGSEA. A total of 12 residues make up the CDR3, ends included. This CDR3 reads CSVGQGSDTLYF.

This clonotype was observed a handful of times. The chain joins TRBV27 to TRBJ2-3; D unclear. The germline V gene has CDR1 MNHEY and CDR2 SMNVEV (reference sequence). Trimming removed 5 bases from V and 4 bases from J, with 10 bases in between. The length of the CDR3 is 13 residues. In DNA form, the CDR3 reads TGTGCCAGCAGTGAAACCCCCGCAGATACGCAGTATTTT. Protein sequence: CASSETPADTQYF.

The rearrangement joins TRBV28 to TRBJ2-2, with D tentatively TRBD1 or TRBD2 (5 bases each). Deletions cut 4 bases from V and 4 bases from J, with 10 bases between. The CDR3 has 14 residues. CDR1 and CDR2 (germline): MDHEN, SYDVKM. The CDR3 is CASSWDGLTGELFF. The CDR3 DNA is TGTGCCAGCAGTTGGGACGGTCTCACCGGGGAGCTGTTTTTT.

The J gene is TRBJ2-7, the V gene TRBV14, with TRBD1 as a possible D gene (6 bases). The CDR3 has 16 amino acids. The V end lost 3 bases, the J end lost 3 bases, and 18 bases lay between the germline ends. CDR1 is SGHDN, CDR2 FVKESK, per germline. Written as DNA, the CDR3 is TGTGCCAGCAGCCAGACCGAGGGGGAGTACCTCTACGAGCAGTACTTC. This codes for CASSQTEGEYLYEQYF.

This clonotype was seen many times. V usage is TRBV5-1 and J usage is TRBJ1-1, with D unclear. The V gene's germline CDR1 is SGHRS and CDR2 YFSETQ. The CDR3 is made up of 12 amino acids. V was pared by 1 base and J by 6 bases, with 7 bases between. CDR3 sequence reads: CASSLHGAEAFF. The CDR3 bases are TGCGCCAGCAGCTTGCACGGGGCTGAAGCTTTCTTT.

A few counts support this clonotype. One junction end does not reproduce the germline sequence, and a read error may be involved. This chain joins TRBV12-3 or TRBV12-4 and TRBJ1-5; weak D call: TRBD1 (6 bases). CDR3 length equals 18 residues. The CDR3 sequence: CASSLGGQVVYSNQPQHF. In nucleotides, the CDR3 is TGTGCCAGCAGCTTAGGGGGACAAGTAGTTTATAGCAATCAGCCCCAGCATTTT.

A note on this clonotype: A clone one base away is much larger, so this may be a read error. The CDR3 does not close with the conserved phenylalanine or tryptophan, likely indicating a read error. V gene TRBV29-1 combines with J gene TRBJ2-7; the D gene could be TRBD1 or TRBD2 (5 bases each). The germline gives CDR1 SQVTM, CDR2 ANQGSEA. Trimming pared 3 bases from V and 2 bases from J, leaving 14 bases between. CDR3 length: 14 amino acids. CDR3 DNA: TGCAGCGTTGAGACCGGGACCGGCACCTACGAGCAGTACTCC. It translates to CSVETGTGTYEQYS.

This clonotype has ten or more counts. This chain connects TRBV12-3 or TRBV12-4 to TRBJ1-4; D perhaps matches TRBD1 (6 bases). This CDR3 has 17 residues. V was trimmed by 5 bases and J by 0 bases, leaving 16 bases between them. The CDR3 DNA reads TGTGCCAGCAGTACCATGGAACAGGGAACAACTAATGAAAAACTGTTTTTT. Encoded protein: CASSTMEQGTTNEKLFF.

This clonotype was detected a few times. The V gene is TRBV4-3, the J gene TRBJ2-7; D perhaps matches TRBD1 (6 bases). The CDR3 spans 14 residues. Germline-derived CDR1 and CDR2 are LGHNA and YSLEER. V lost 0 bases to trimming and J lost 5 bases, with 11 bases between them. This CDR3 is CASSQDWGLNEQYF. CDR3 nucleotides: TGCGCCAGCAGCCAAGATTGGGGGCTTAACGAGCAGTACTTC.

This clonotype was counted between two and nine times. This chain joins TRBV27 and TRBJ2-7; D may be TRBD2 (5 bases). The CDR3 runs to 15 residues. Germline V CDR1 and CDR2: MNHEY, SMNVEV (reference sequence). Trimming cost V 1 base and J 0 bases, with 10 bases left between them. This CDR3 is CASSLLPGGSYEQYF. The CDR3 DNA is TGTGCCAGCAGTTTATTACCAGGAGGCTCCTACGAGCAGTACTTC.

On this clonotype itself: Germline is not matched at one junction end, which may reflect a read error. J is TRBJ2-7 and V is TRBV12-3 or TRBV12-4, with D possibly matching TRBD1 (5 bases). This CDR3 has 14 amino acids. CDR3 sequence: CASSPQGTPDERYF. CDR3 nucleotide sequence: TGTGCCAGCAGTCCCCAGGGAACCCCCGATGAGCGGTACTTC.

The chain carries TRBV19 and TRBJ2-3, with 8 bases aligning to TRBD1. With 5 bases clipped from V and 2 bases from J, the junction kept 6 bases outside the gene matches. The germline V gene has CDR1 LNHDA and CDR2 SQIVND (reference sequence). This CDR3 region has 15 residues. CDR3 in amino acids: CASSFGQGATDTQYF. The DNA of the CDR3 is TGTGCCAGTAGTTTTGGTCAGGGGGCCACAGATACGCAGTATTTT.

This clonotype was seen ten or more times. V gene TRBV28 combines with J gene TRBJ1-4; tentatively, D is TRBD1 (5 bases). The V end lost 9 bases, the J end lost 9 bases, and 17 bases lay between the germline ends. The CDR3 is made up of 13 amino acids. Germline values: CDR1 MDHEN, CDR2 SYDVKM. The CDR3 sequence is CASSPGLVQKLFF. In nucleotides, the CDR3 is TGTGCCAGTTCCCCGGGACTTGTCCAAAAACTGTTTTTT.

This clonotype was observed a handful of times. The CDR3 region has the DNA TGTGCCAGCAAGATGGACGGAAGCAACTATGGCTACACCTTC. It encodes CASKMDGSNYGYTF. This chain joins TRBV6-1 and TRBJ1-2; D is uncertain. Between the trimmed V and J ends, which lost 7 bases and 2 bases, there was a span of 14 bases. Germline lookup yields CDR1 MNHNS and CDR2 SASEGT. This CDR3 has 14 residues.

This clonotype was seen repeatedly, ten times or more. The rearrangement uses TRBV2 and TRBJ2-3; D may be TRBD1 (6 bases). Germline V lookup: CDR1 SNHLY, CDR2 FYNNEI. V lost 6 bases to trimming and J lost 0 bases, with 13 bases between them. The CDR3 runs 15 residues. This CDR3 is CASSLGTISTDTQYF. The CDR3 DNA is TGTGCCAGCAGCCTGGGGACAATAAGCACAGATACGCAGTATTTT.

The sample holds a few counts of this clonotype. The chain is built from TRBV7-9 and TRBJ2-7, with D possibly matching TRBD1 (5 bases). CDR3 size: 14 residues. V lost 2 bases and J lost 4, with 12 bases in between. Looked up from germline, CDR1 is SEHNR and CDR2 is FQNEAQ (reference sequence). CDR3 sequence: CASSLPGREYEQYF. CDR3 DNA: TGTGCCAGCAGCTTACCTGGCAGGGAATACGAGCAGTACTTC.

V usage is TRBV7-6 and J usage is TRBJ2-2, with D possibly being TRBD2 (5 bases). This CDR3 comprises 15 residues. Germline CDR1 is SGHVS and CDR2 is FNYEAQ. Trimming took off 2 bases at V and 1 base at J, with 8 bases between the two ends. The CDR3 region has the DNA TGTGCCAGCAGCTTAATTGCGGGGAACACCGGGGAGCTGTTTTTT. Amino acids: CASSLIAGNTGELFF.

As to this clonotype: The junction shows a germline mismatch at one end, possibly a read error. CDR3 amino acids: CASRGWDEQFF. CDR3 in DNA: TGTGCTAGCAGGGGTTGGGATGAGCAGTTCTTC. V usage is TRBV6-2 or TRBV6-3 and J usage is TRBJ2-1; a possible D gene is TRBD1 (6 bases). The CDR3 runs 11 residues. Germline CDR1 and CDR2: MNHEY and SVGEGT.

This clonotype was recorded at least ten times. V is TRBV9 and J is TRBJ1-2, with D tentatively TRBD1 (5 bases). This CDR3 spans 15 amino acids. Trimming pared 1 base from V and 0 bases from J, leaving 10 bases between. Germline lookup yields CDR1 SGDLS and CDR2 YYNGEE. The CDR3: CASSVLPGTNYGYTF. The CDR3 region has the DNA TGTGCCAGCAGCGTATTGCCAGGGACTAACTATGGCTACACCTTC.

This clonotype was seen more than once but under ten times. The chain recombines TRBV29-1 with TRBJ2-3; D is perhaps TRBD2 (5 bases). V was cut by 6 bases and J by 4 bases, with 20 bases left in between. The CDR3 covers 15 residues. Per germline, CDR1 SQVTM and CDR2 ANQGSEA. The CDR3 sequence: CSVAGLAGFSDTQYF. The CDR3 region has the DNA TGCAGCGTCGCGGGTCTGGCAGGTTTCTCAGATACGCAGTATTTT.

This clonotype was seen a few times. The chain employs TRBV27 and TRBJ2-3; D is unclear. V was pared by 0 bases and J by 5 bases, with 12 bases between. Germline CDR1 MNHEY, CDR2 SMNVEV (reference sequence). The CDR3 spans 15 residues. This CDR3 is CASSLSSGPLDTQYF. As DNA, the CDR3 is TGTGCCAGCAGTTTATCATCCGGCCCTCTAGATACGCAGTATTTT.

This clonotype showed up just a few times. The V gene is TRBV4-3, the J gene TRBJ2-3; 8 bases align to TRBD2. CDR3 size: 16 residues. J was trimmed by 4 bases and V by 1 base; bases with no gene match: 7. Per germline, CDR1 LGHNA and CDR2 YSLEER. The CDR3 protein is CASSQAGGGYADTQYF. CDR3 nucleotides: TGCGCCAGCAGCCAAGCGGGCGGGGGGTACGCAGATACGCAGTATTTT.

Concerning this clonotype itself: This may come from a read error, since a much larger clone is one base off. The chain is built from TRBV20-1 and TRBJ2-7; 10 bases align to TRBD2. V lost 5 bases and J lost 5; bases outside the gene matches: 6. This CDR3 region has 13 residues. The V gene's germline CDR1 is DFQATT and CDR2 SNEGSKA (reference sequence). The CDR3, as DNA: TGCAGTGCTGGCGGGACTAGCGCGCACGAGCAGTACTTC. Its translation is CSAGGTSAHEQYF.